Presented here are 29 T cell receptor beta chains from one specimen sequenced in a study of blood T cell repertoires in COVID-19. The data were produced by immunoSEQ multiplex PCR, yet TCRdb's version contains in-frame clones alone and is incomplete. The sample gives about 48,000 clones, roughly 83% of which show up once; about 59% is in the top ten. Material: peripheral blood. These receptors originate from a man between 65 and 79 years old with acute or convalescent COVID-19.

The CDR3 DNA reads as TGTGCCAGCCTGGGACAGTCTGGGGCCAACGTCCTGACTTTC. It encodes CASLGQSGANVLTF. The chain links TRBV18 to TRBJ2-6, with 7 positions matching TRBD1. The CDR3 has 14 amino acids. Germline V lookup: CDR1 KGHSH, CDR2 LQKENI. Trimming cost V 8 bases and J 1 base; bases outside gene matches: 2.

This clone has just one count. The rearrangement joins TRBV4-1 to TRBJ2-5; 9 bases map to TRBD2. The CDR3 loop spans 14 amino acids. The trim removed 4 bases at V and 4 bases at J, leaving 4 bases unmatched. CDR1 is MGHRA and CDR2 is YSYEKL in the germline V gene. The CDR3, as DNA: TGCGCCAGCAGCCTAGCGGGAGCTTCAGAGACCCAGTACTTC. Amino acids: CASSLAGASETQYF.

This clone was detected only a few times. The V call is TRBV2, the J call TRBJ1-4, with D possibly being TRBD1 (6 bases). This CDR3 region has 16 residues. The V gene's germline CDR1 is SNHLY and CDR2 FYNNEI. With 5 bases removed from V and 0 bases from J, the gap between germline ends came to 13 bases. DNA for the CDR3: TGTGCCAGCAGTACGCGGACAGCCACAACTAATGAAAAACTGTTTTTT. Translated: CASSTRTATTNEKLFF.

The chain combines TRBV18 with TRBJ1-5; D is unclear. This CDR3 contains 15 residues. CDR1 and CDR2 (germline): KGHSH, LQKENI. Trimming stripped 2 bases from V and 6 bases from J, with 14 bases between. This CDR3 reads CASSPATGEGQPQHF. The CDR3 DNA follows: TGTGCCAGCTCACCAGCGACGGGAGAGGGTCAGCCCCAGCATTTT.

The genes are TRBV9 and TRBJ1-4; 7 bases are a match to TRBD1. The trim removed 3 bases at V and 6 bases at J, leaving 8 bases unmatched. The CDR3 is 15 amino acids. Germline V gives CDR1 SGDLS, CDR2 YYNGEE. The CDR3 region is CASSATTGEDEKLFF. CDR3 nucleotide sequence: TGTGCCAGCAGCGCTACCACAGGGGAGGATGAAAAACTGTTTTTT.

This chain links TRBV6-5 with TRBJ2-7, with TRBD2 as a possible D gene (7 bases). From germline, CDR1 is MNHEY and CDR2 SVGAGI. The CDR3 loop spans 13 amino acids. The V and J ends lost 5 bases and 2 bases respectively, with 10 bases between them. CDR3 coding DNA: TGTGCCAGCAGTCGGCGGGGGCCCTACGAGCAGTACTTC. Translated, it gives CASSRRGPYEQYF.

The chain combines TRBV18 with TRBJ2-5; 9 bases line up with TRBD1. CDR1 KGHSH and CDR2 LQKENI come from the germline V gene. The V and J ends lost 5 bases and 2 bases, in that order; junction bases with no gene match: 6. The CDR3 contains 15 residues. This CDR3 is CASSFDRGAQETQYF. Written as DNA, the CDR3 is TGTGCCAGCTCATTTGACAGGGGGGCTCAAGAGACCCAGTACTTC.

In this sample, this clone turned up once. CDR3 sequence: CASRTGTDYNEQFF. Written as DNA, the CDR3 is TGTGCCAGTAGGACCGGGACAGACTACAATGAGCAGTTCTTC. The chain employs TRBV19 and TRBJ2-1; 7 positions match TRBD1. Losses at the gene ends were 6 bases for V and 3 bases for J; bases not matched to a gene: 5. The CDR3 length is 14 residues. Germline V gene sequence: CDR1 LNHDA, CDR2 SQIVND (reference sequence).

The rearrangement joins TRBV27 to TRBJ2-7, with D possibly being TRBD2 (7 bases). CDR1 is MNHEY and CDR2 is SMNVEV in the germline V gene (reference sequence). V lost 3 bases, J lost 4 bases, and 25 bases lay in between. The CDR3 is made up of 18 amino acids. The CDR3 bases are TGTGCCAGCAGTTTTCGAAATCGAATCCCGGGGGGCGCGTACGAGCAGTACTTC. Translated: CASSFRNRIPGGAYEQYF.

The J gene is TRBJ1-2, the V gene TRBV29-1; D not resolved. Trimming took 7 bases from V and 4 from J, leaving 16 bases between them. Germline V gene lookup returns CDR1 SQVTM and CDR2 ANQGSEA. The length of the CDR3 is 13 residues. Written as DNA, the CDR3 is TGCAGCGGTGCACCGTATAACGGCTATGGCTACACCTTC. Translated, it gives CSGAPYNGYGYTF.

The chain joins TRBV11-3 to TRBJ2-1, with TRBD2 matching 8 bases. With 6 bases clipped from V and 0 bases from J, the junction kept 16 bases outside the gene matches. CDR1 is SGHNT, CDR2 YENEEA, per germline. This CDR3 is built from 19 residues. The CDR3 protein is CASRDRAGVVPSSYNEQFF. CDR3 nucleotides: TGTGCCAGCAGGGACCGAGCGGGAGTGGTCCCCAGCTCCTACAATGAGCAGTTCTTC.

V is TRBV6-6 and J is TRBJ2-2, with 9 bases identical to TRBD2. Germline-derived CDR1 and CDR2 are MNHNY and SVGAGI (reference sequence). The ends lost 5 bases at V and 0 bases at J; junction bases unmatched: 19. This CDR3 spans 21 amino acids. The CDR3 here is CASSPPSRAGGPIANTGELFF. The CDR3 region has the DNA TGTGCCAGCAGTCCGCCGAGTCGAGCGGGAGGACCTATTGCGAACACCGGGGAGCTGTTTTTT.

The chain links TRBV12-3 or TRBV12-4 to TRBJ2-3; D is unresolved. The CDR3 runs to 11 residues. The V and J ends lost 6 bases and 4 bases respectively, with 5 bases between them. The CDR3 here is CASRQADTQYF. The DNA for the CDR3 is TGTGCCAGCAGACAAGCAGATACGCAGTATTTT.

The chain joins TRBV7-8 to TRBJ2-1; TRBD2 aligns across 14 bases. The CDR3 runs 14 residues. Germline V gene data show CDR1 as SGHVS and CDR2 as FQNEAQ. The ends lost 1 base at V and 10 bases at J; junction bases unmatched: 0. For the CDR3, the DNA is TGTGCCAGCAGCTTAGGGACTAGCGGGGGGGAGCAGTTCTTC. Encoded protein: CASSLGTSGGEQFF.

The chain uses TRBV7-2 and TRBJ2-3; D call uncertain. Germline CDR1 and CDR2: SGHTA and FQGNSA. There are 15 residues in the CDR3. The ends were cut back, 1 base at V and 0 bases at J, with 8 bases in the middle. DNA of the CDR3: TGTGCCAGCAGCTTAGATCTTCCGAGCACAGATACGCAGTATTTT. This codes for CASSLDLPSTDTQYF.

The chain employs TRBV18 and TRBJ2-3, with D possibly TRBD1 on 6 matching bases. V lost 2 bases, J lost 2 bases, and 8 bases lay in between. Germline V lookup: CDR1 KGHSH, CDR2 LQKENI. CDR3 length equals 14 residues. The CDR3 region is CASSPGDNTDTQYF. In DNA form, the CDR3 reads TGTGCCAGCTCACCAGGGGACAACACAGATACGCAGTATTTT.

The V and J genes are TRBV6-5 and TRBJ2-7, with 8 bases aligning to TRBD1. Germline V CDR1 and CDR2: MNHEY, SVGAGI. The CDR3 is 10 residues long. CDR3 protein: CATGDNEQYF. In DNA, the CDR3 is TGTGCGACAGGGGACAACGAGCAGTACTTC.

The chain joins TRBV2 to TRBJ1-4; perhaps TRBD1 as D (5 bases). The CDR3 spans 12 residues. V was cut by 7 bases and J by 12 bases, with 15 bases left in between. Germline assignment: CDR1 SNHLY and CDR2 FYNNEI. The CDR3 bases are TGTGCCAGCACGGGGGATGGGGAGGAACTGTTTTTT. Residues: CASTGDGEELFF.

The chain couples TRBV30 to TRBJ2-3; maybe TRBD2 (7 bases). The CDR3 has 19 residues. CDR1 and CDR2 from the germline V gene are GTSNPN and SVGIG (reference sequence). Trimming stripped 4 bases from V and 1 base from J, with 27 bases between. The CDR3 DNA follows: TGTGCCTGGAAGGGAGAAACGGGAAGGGAGGGGGGCGGCACAGATACGCAGTATTTT. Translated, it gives CAWKGETGREGGGTDTQYF.

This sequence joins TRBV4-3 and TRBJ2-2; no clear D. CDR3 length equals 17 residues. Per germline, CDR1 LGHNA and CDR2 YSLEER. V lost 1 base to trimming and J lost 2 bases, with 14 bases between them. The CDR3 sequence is CASSQGVSRRNTGELFF. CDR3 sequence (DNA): TGCGCCAGCAGCCAAGGGGTGAGCCGGAGAAACACCGGGGAGCTGTTTTTT.

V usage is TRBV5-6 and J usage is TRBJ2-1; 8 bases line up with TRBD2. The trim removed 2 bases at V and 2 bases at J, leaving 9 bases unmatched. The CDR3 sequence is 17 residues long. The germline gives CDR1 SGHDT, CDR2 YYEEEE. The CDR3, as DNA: TGTGCCAGCAGCTTATTCCGCGGGGGGACCACCTACAATGAGCAGTTCTTC. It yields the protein CASSLFRGGTTYNEQFF.

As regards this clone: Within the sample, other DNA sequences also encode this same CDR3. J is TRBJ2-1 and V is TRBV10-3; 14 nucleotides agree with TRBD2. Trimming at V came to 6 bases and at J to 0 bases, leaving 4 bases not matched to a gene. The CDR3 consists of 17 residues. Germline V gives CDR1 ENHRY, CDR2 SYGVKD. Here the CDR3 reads CAIRGTSGGSSYNEQFF. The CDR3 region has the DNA TGTGCCATCAGGGGGACTAGCGGGGGAAGCTCCTACAATGAGCAGTTCTTC.

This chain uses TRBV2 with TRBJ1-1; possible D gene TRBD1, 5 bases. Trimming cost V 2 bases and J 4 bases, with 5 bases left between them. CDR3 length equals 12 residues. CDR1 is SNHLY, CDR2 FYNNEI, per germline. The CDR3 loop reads CASSEQGTEAFF. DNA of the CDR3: TGTGCCAGCAGTGAACAGGGCACTGAAGCTTTCTTT.

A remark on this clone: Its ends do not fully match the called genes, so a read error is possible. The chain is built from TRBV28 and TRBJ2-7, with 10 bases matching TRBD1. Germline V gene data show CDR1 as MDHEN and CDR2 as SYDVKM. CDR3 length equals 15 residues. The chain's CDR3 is CASTLRRQGAHEQYF. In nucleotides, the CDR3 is TGTGCCAGCACTTTAAGGCGACAGGGGGCACACGAGCAGTACTTC. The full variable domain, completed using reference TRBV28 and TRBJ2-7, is DVKVTQSSRYLVKRTGEKVFLECVQDMDHENMFWYRQDPGLGLRLIYFSYDVKMKEKGDIPEGYSVSREKKERFSLILESASTNQTSMYLCASTLRRQGAHEQYFGPGTRLTVT.

CDR3 bases: TGTGCCAGCAGGGGGGGACAGGGGAGGTCCTACAATGAGCAGTTCTTC. This encodes CASRGGQGRSYNEQFF. The genes are TRBV5-8 and TRBJ2-1, with 10 bases aligning to TRBD1. This CDR3 contains 16 residues. Trimming cost V 5 bases and J 1 base; bases outside gene matches: 6. Germline loops: CDR1 SGHTS, CDR2 YDEGEE.

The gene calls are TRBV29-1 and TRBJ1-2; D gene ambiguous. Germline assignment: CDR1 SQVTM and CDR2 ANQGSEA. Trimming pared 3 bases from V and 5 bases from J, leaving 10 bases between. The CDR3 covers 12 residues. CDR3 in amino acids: CSVENTDYGYTF. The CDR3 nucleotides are TGCAGCGTTGAGAACACAGATTATGGCTACACCTTC.

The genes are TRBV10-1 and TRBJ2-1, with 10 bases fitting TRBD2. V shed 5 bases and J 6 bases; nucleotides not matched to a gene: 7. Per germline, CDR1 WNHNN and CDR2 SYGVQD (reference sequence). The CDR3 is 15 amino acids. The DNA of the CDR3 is TGCGCCAGCAGTCGCAGCGGGGGGGCCTTCAATGAGCAGTTCTTC. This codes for CASSRSGGAFNEQFF.

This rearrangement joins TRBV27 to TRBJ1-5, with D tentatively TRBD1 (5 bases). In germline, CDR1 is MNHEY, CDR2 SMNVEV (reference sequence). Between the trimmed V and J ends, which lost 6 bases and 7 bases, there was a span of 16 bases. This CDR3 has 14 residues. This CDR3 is CASSSFRVGQPQHF. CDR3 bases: TGTGCCAGCAGCTCCTTCAGGGTCGGGCAGCCCCAGCATTTT.

The CDR3 bases are TGCGCCAGCAGCCCAAGACAGCATGGCTACACCTTC. This encodes CASSPRQHGYTF. The V gene is TRBV5-1, the J gene TRBJ1-2; D is possibly TRBD1 (5 bases). Germline-derived CDR1 and CDR2 are SGHRS and YFSETQ. The CDR3 covers 12 residues. Between the trimmed V and J ends, which lost 4 bases and 6 bases, there was a span of 10 bases.